This TCR beta chain was recorded in a study of OX40 agonist ivuxolimab in advanced cancers. Germline-derived CDR1 and CDR2 are GTSNPN and SVGIG (reference sequence). V lost 4 bases and J 6 bases, leaving 12 bases between the germline ends. There are 12 residues in the CDR3. Sequencing used immunoSEQ multiplex PCR; TCRdb keeps in-frame clones, though not all of them. This sample carries over 70,000 clones, 85% to 90% of them seen once, and the ten largest clones take approximately 9.9%. The receptor was derived from an adult with an advanced solid tumor such as melanoma, head and neck, liver or kidney cancer. Sequenced here: CD4+ or CD8+ T cells sorted from blood, sampled in a trial of the OX40 agonist ivuxolimab. The V gene is TRBV30, the J gene TRBJ1-2; tentative D call: TRBD1 (5 bases). CDR3 in amino acids: CAWNRSGDGYTF. CDR3 nucleotide sequence: TGTGCCTGGAACCGGTCGGGGGATGGCTACACCTTC.